This TCR beta chain came from a study of blood T cell repertoires in COVID-19. This clone was counted a single time. Produced via immunoSEQ multiplex PCR; TCRdb's table is partial and in-frame only. The sample consists of under 250,000 clones, 90% to 95% of them appearing once. The ends were cut back, 3 bases at V and 1 base at J, with 9 bases in the middle. Germline-derived CDR1 and CDR2 are MNHEY and SVGAGI. There are 15 residues in the CDR3. Source material: peripheral blood. The chain employs TRBV6-5 and TRBJ1-4; D unclear. This clonotype originated in a young man with acute or convalescent COVID-19. As DNA, the CDR3 is TGTGCCAGCAGTTATCCCCCGGGAACTAATGAAAAACTGTTTTTT. Translation gives CASSYPPGTNEKLFF.